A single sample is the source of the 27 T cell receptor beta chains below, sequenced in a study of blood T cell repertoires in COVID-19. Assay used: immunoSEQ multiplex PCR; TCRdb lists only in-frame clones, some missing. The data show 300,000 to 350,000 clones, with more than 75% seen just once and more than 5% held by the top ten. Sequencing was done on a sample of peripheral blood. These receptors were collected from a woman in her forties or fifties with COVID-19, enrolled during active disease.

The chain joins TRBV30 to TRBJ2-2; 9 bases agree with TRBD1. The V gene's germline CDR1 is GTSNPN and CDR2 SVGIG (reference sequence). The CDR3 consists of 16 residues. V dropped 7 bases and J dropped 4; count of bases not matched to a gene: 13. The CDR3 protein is CASDRGLERSTGELFF. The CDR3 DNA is TGTGCCTCGGACAGGGGACTTGAAAGGAGCACCGGGGAGCTGTTTTTT.

CDR3 region: CASSLSSRGGNYNEQFF. CDR3 nucleotides: TGTGCCAGCAGCCTCTCGTCCCGGGGGGGGAACTACAATGAGCAGTTCTTC. The chain uses TRBV5-6 and TRBJ2-1; 8 nucleotides match TRBD2. V lost 4 bases to trimming and J lost 3 bases; unmatched junction nucleotides: 12. The CDR3 totals 17 residues. Germline V CDR1 and CDR2: SGHDT, YYEEEE.

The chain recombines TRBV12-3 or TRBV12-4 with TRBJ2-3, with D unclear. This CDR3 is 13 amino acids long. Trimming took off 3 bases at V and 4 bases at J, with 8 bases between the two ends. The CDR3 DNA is TGTGCCAGCAGTTTTTTGCGATCAGATACGCAGTATTTT. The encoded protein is CASSFLRSDTQYF.

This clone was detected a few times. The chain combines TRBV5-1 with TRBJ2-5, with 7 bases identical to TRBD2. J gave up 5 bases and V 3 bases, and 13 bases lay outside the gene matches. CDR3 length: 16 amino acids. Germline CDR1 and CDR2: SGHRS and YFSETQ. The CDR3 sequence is CASSSSPAGEGETQYF. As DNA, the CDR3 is TGCGCCAGCAGCTCTAGTCCGGCGGGAGAGGGGGAGACCCAGTACTTC.

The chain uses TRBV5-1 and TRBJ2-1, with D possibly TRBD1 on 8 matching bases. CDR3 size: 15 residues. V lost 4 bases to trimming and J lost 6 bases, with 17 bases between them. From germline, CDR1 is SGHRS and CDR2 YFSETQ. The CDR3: CASSTRTGRVNEQFF. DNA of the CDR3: TGCGCCAGCAGCACAAGGACAGGGAGGGTCAATGAGCAGTTCTTC.

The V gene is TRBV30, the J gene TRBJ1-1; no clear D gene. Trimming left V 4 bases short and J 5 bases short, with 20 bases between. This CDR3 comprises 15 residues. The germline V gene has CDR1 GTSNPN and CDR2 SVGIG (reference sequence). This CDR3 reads CAWTQYTWRWTEAFF. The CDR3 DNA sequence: TGTGCCTGGACCCAATATACCTGGAGGTGGACTGAAGCTTTCTTT.

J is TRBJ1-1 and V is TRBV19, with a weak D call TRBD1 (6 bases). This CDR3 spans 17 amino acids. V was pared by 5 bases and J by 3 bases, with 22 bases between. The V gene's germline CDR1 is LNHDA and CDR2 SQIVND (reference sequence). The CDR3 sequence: CASSLPAAQGWDTEAFF. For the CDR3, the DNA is TGTGCCAGTAGTCTCCCCGCCGCACAGGGATGGGACACTGAAGCTTTCTTT. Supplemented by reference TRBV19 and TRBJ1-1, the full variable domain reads DGGITQSPKYLFRKEGQNVTLSCEQNLNHDAMYWYRQDPGQGLRLIYYSQIVNDFQKGDIAEGYSVSREKKESFPLTVTSAQKNPTAFYLCASSLPAAQGWDTEAFFGQGTRLTVV.

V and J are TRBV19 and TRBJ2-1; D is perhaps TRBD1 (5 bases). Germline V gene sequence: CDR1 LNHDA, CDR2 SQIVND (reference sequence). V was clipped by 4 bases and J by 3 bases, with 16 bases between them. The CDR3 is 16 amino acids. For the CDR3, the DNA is TGTGCCAGTAGTACCTCAGGGCCTCGACTCTACAATGAGCAGTTCTTC. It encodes CASSTSGPRLYNEQFF.

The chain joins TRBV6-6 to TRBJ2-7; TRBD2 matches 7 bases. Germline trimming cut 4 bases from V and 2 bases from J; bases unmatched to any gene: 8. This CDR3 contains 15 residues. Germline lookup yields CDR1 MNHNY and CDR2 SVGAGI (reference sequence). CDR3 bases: TGTGCCAGCAGTTCCCCGGGAGGTCATCCCTACGAGCAGTACTTC. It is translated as CASSSPGGHPYEQYF.

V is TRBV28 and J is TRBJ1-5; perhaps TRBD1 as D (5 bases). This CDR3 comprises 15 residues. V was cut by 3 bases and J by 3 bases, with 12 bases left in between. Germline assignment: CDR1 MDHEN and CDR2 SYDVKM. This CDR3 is CASSLMGGTNQPQHF. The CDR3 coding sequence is TGTGCCAGCAGTTTGATGGGGGGAACCAATCAGCCCCAGCATTTT.

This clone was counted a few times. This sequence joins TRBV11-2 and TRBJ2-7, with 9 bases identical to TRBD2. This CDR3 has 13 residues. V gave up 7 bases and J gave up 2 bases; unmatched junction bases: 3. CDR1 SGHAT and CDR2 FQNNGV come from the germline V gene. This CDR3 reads CASILAGAYEQYF. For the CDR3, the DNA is TGTGCCAGCATTTTAGCGGGGGCCTACGAGCAGTACTTC.

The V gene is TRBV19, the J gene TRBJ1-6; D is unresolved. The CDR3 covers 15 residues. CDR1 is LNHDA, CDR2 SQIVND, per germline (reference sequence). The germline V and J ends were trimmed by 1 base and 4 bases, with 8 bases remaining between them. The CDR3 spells CASSIAGAYNSPLHF. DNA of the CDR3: TGTGCCAGTAGTATAGCGGGAGCGTATAATTCACCCCTCCACTTT.

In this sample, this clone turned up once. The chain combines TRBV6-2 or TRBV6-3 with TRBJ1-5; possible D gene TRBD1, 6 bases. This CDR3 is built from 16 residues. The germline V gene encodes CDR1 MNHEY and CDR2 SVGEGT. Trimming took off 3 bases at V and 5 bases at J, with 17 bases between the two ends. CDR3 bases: TGTGCCAGCAGTTATGGGACGGACAGCAAGGATCAGCCCCAGCATTTT. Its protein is CASSYGTDSKDQPQHF.

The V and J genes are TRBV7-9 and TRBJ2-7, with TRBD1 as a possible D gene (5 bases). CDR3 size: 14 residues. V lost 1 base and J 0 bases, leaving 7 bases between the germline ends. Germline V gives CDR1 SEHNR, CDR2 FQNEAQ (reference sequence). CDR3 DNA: TGTGCCAGCAGCTTAGAAGGGGACTCCTACGAGCAGTACTTC. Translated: CASSLEGDSYEQYF.

The CDR3 DNA reads TGTGCCAGCAGTTCGACGGGACAGGGAATCACCGGGGAGCTGTTTTTT. Translation gives CASSSTGQGITGELFF. The chain links TRBV27 to TRBJ2-2; TRBD1 aligns across 9 bases. Germline loops: CDR1 MNHEY, CDR2 SMNVEV (reference sequence). V lost 4 bases, J lost 4 bases, and 7 bases stayed unmatched. CDR3 length equals 16 residues.

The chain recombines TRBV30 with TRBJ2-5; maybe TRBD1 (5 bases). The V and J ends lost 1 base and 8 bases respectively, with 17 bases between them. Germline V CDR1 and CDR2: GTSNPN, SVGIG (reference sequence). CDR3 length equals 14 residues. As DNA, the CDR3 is TGTGCCTGGAGTGCTGGACACCTCAGGGCTACCCAGTACTTC. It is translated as CAWSAGHLRATQYF.

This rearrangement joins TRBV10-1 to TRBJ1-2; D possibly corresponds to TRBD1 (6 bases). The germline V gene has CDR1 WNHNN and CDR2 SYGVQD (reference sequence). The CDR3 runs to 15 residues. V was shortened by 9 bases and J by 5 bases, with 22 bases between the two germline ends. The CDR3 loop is CAREGGSWWLYGYTF. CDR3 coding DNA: TGCGCCAGAGAGGGGGGGTCCTGGTGGCTATATGGCTACACCTTC.

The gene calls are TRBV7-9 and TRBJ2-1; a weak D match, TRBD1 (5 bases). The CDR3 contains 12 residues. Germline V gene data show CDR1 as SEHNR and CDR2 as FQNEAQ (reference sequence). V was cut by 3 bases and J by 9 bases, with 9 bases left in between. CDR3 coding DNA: TGTGCCAGCAGCTTGACAGTTCTTGAGCAGTTCTTC. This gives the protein CASSLTVLEQFF.

The CDR3 nucleotides read TGTGCCAGCAGCCAAGAGGGGCGGGGAAACTACGAGCAGTACTTC. Translation gives CASSQEGRGNYEQYF. This chain links TRBV14 with TRBJ2-7, with D possibly being TRBD2 (6 bases). The CDR3 totals 15 residues. V lost 0 bases to trimming and J lost 3 bases, with 12 bases between them. The germline CDR1 and CDR2 sequences are SGHDN and FVKESK.

The CDR3 protein is CASSLFPGTSGRVGNTGELFF. The CDR3 DNA sequence: TGTGCCAGCAGCTTGTTCCCCGGGACTAGCGGGAGAGTGGGGAACACCGGGGAGCTGTTTTTT. The rearrangement uses TRBV7-8 and TRBJ2-2; TRBD2 aligns across 14 bases. Per the germline V gene, CDR1 is SGHVS and CDR2 is FQNEAQ. The CDR3 has 21 residues. Trimming at V came to 3 bases and at J to 1 base, leaving 13 bases not matched to a gene.

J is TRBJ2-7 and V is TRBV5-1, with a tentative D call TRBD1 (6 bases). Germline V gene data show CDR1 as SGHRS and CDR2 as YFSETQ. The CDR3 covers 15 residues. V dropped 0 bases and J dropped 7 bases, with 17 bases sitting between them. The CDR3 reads CASSLVGQRGGEQYF. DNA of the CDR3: TGCGCCAGCAGCTTGGTTGGGCAGCGAGGGGGAGAGCAGTACTTC.

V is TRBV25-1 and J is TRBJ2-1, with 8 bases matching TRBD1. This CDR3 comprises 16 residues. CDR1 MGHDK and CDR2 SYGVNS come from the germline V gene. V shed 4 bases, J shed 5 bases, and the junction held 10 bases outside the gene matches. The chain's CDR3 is CASSAHQGASHNEQFF. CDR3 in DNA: TGTGCCAGCAGTGCCCACCAGGGGGCTTCCCACAATGAGCAGTTCTTC. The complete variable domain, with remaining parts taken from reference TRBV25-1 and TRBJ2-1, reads EADIYQTPRYLVIGTGKKITLECSQTMGHDKMYWYQQDPGMELHLIHYSYGVNSTEKGDLSSESTVSRIRTEHFPLTLESARPSHTSQYLCASSAHQGASHNEQFFGPGTRLTVL.

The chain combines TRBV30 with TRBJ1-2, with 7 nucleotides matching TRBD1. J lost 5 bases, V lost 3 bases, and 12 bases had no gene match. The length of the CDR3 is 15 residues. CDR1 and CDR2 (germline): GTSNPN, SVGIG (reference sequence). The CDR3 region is CAWSGTVRLGYGYTF. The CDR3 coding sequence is TGTGCCTGGAGCGGGACAGTTAGGCTCGGGTATGGCTACACCTTC.

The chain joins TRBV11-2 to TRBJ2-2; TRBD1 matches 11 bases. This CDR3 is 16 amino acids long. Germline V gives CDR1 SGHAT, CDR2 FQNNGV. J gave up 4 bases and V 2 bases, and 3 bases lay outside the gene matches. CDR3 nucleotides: TGTGCCAGCAGCTTATCCGGGACAGGGGGCACCGGGGAGCTGTTTTTT. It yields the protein CASSLSGTGGTGELFF.

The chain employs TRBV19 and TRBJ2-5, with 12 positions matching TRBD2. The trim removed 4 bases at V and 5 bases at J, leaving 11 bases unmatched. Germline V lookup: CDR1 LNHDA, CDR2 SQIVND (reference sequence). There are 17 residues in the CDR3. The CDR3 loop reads CASSTQLAGGVWETQYF. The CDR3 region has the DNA TGTGCCAGTAGTACCCAACTAGCGGGAGGCGTATGGGAGACCCAGTACTTC.

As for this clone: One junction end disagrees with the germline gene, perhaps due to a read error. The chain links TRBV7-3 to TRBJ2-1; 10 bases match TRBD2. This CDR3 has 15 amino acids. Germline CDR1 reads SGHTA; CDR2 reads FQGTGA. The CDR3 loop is CASSLSGRAYNEQFF. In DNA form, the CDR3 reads TGTGCCAGCAGTTTAAGCGGGAGGGCCTACAATGAGCAGTTCTTC.

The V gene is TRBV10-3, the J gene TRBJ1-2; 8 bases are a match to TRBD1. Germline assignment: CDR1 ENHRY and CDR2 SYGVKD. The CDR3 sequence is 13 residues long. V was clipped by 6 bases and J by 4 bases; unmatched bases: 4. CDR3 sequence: CAIRTDRAYGYTF. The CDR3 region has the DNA TGTGCCATCAGGACGGACAGGGCCTATGGCTACACCTTC.